This is a list of T cell receptor beta chains from one sample in a study of T cells expressing NK-cell markers. TCRdb re-called the 5' RACE reads, yielding one record per CDR3 amino acid sequence without DNA. The repertoire table contains about 260,000 distinct CDR3 sequences. What was sequenced was blood T cells: a sorted CD56 or NKG2C T cell subset, CD4+ or CD8+ T cells, or bulk PBMC T cells (not recorded which). The receptors here all came from a man between 18 and 35 years old in good health. Both conserved end residues are part of each CDR3.

j_gene,v_gene,CDR3aa
TRBJ2-5,TRBV28,CASSRTGTQETQYF
TRBJ2-1,TRBV12-3/TRBV12-4,CASRLETGSDEQFF
TRBJ1-5,TRBV2,CASSSDSRNQPQHF
TRBJ1-5,TRBV9,CASSVEGQRHSNQPQHF
TRBJ1-1,TRBV6-5,CASSYSRKGTEAFF
TRBJ2-2,TRBV10-3,CAISAQRETAGELFF
TRBJ2-3,TRBV6-1,CAGKHTDTQYF
TRBJ2-7,TRBV6-5,CASSYTSGYEQYF
TRBJ2-2,TRBV2,CASTTLSNTGELFF
TRBJ2-5,TRBV12-5,CASGLMAGRLETQYF
TRBJ2-7,TRBV28,CASRRQGQNEQYF
TRBJ2-7,TRBV29-1,CSVGRGTYEQYF
TRBJ2-7,TRBV15,CATSTWGSGRAYEQYF
TRBJ2-1,TRBV6-2/TRBV6-3,CASRYNRGRINEQFF
TRBJ2-7,TRBV9,CASSAQGGAYEQYF